A single sample is the source of the 10 T cell receptor beta chains below, sequenced in a study of cytomegalovirus exposure and HLA in healthy donors. Data came from immunoSEQ multiplex PCR; TCRdb stores just in-frame clones and leaves some out. This repertoire shows about 150,000 clones, 86% found once; its top ten account for around 24%. Material: PBMCs. The origin of the receptors is a young man in good health and CMV-seropositive.

The count of this clone is one. The V gene is TRBV27, the J gene TRBJ2-5; 8 bases map to TRBD1. The CDR3 has 14 residues. Trimming took 2 bases from V and 5 from J; bases not matched to a gene: 4. Germline assignment: CDR1 MNHEY and CDR2 SMNVEV (reference sequence). The chain's CDR3 is CASSLQGARETQYF. The CDR3 region has the DNA TGTGCCAGCAGTTTACAGGGGGCCCGGGAGACCCAGTACTTC.

The V call is TRBV4-3, the J call TRBJ2-7, with 9 bases aligning to TRBD2. Germline V gene sequence: CDR1 LGHNA, CDR2 YSLEER. V lost 1 base, J lost 1 base, and 5 bases stayed unmatched. The CDR3 is 16 residues long. The CDR3 sequence is CASSQVSGGLSYEQYF. In nucleotides, the CDR3 is TGCGCCAGCAGCCAAGTTAGCGGGGGCCTTTCCTACGAGCAGTACTTC.

J is TRBJ1-4 and V is TRBV2; possible D gene TRBD1, 6 bases. V gave up 0 bases and J gave up 11 bases, with 10 bases separating them. There are 13 residues in the CDR3. Germline loops: CDR1 SNHLY, CDR2 FYNNEI. CDR3 amino acids: CASSEARTEKLFF. CDR3 DNA: TGTGCCAGCAGTGAAGCGAGGACAGAGAAACTGTTTTTT.

The chain has TRBV14 and TRBJ2-2; the match to TRBD1 covers 9 bases. The trim removed 6 bases at V and 4 bases at J, leaving 6 bases unmatched. Germline V gives CDR1 SGHDN, CDR2 FVKESK. This CDR3 is built from 15 residues. CDR3 DNA: TGTGCCAGCAGGACGACAGGGGGGAGCACCGGGGAGCTGTTTTTT. Its translation is CASRTTGGSTGELFF.

This sequence joins TRBV7-2 and TRBJ1-5; 7 bases match TRBD1. The germline gives CDR1 SGHTA, CDR2 FQGNSA. There are 15 residues in the CDR3. With V trimmed by 3 bases and J by 7 bases, 9 bases remained unmatched. Written as DNA, the CDR3 is TGTGCCAGCAGCTTCAAGACAGGGTATGGCCAGCCCCAGCATTTT. Its translation is CASSFKTGYGQPQHF.

V is TRBV27 and J is TRBJ1-2, with 9 nucleotides matching TRBD1. Germline lookup yields CDR1 MNHEY and CDR2 SMNVEV (reference sequence). J was trimmed by 6 bases and V by 3 bases; bases with no gene match: 11. The CDR3 spans 16 residues. The DNA for the CDR3 is TGTGCCAGCAGTTTCGGACAGGGGATCGTTTTACATGGCTACACCTTC. Translation: CASSFGQGIVLHGYTF.

J is TRBJ2-7 and V is TRBV25-1; possible D gene TRBD1, 5 bases. The germline CDR1 and CDR2 sequences are MGHDK and SYGVNS. The germline V and J ends were trimmed by 11 bases and 0 bases, with 14 bases remaining between them. This CDR3 contains 13 residues. The CDR3: CAAYSDISYEQYF. CDR3 DNA sequence: TGTGCCGCATACTCGGACATCTCCTACGAGCAGTACTTC.

The CDR3 coding sequence is TGTGCCAGCAGCCAGGGGGCAGCTACCGAGCAGTACTTC. Residues: CASSQGAATEQYF. This chain joins TRBV9 and TRBJ2-7; 8 bases are shared with TRBD1. V gave up 4 bases and J gave up 6 bases; unmatched junction bases: 6. This CDR3 spans 13 amino acids. Germline lookup yields CDR1 SGDLS and CDR2 YYNGEE.

The chain has TRBV6-5 and TRBJ2-2; possibly TRBD1 for D (5 bases). Germline V CDR1 and CDR2: MNHEY, SVGAGI. Deletions cut 6 bases from V and 4 bases from J, with 12 bases between. The CDR3 is 14 residues long. The CDR3 DNA sequence: TGTGCCAGCAGCTACGACAGCGCCACCGGGGAGCTGTTTTTT. Amino acids: CASSYDSATGELFF.

V usage is TRBV7-2 and J usage is TRBJ2-7; TRBD1 aligns across 7 bases. The CDR3 is 15 residues long. Germline V CDR1 and CDR2: SGHTA, FQGNSA. V lost 5 bases, J lost 5 bases, and 12 bases stayed unmatched. The DNA for the CDR3 is TGTGCCAGCAGCGCCAGGGGGTTGCCGCCGGACGAGCAGTACTTC. Translated, it gives CASSARGLPPDEQYF.